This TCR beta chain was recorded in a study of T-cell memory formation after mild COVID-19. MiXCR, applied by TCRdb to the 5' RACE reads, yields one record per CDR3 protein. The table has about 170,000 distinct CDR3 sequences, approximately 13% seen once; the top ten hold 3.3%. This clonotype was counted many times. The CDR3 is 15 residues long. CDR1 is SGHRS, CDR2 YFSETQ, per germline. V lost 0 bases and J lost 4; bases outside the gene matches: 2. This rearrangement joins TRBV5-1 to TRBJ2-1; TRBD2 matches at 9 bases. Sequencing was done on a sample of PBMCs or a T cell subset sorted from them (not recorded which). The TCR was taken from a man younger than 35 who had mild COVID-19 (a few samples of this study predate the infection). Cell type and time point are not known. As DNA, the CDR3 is TGCGCCAGCAGCTTGGGGCGGGGGGGATACAATGAGCAGTTCTTC. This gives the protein CASSLGRGGYNEQFF.